The clone carrying this T cell receptor beta chain was counted a single time. The antigen remains unidentified. The data were taken from a study of CD8 T cells in Susac syndrome. Study-level information: There were Susac syndrome patients who were therapy-naive at blood draw, others on corticosteroids, and others on intravenous immunoglobulin alone.

RNA was extracted with the RNeasy kit, and a quantity of about 0.45 to 1 ug was reverse transcribed using random hexamers. By means of immunoSEQ multiplex PCR, TCR beta CDR3 spanning 54 Vbeta and 13 Jbeta underwent amplification. MiXCR was run by TCRdb on the immunoSEQ multiplex PCR reads, yielding one entry per CDR3 protein. This repertoire shows around 130,000 distinct CDR3 sequences, 85% to 95% found once; its top ten account for about 0.27%. Sequencing of TCR beta covered CD8+ and CD4+ T cells obtained from blood. General study points: Across the total CD8+ repertoires, 15 to 20 Susac-specific public clones were detected, and across the CD8+ TEMRA repertoires, several such clones were detected.

CDR3 length: 15 amino acids. Germline CDR1 and CDR2: LGHNT and FRNRAP. V was pared by 10 bases and J by 5 bases, with 13 bases of the junction left unmatched. The receptor's source is a human donor with Susac syndrome. Sample: CD8+ T cells from PBMCs. The chain recombines TRBV12-5 with TRBJ2-1, with 8 nucleotides matching TRBD1. The CDR3 nucleotides read TGTGCTACTATGCCCGAGGGACAGGTTCACAATGAGCAGTTCTTC. This codes for CATMPEGQVHNEQFF.